Listed below are T cell receptor beta chains from one sample, sequenced in a study of shared clonotypes between healthy human individuals. Assay: immunoSEQ multiplex PCR; the TCRdb copy retains only in-frame clones and omits some. Here the sample spans some 1,600,000 clones, approximately 98% being singletons. Material for sequencing was naive CD4+ T cells sorted from blood. Receptors were obtained from a man younger than 45 in good health. The CDR3 runs from the conserved cysteine through the conserved F or W. Each record gives: V gene, clone size, D gene, J gene, CDR3 DNA, CDR3 protein. The D gene is left open where the match is weak. Size tells how often a clone was seen (once, few, many) or the class of an expanded clone, and some rows leave it out.

TRBV2	-	-	TRBJ2-1	TGTGCCAGCATCGTCACGCTTGAGCAGTTCTTC	CASIVTLEQFF
TRBV4-3	-	TRBD1	TRBJ1-2	TGCGCCAGCAGCCAAGACATCCGGACAGGAAGAAACTATGGCTACACCTTC	CASSQDIRTGRNYGYTF
TRBV11-3	-	TRBD2	TRBJ2-1	TGTGCCAGCAGTCCCCGATGGGCGGGAGGGTCACATGAGCAGTTCTTC	CASSPRWAGGSHEQFF
TRBV18	-	-	TRBJ2-5	TGTGCCAGCTCACCACTCAGGGGAACTATACAAGAGACCCAGTACTTC	CASSPLRGTIQETQYF
TRBV6-4	-	-	TRBJ2-5	TGTGCCAGCAGTGACCTATTGCCCGAGACCCAGTACTTC	CASSDLLPETQYF
TRBV6-4	-	-	TRBJ2-1	TGTGCCAGCAGCGTCGAGGCTCGGGGTGAGCAGTTCTTC	CASSVEARGEQFF
TRBV11-3	once	-	TRBJ2-2	TGTGCCAGCAGCCCCTCGTACGGAACGAACACCGGGGAGCTGTTTTTT	CASSPSYGTNTGELFF
TRBV5-4	-	-	TRBJ1-1	TGTGCCAGCGGGAGGGACGTTGAAGACACTGAAGCTTTCTTT	CASGRDVEDTEAFF
TRBV7-8	-	-	TRBJ2-2	TGTGCCAGCAGCGTTCCGGGACTGGGCGAACCTCTTACGACGAACACCGGGGAGCTGTTTTTT	CASSVPGLGEPLTTNTGELFF
TRBV6-6	-	-	TRBJ2-7	TGTGCCAGCAGAGCAGGGGCTATCTCCTACGAGCAGTACTTC	CASRAGAISYEQYF
TRBV11-3	-	TRBD2	TRBJ2-7	TGTGCCAGCAGCAAAGGACTAGCGGCCTCCTACGAGCAGTACTTC	CASSKGLAASYEQYF
TRBV6-1	-	-	TRBJ1-5	TGTGCCAGCAGGGCCCGACAGGCTAGCAATCAGCCCCAGCATTTT	CASRARQASNQPQHF
TRBV9	-	-	TRBJ2-1	TGTGCCAGCAGCGTATTTTCAGATGGTTCCTACAATGAGCAGTTCTTC	CASSVFSDGSYNEQFF
TRBV7-9	-	TRBD1	TRBJ2-3	TGTGCCAGCAGCCGGACAGGGGGCCTAAATACGCAGTATTTT	CASSRTGGLNTQYF
TRBV28	once	-	TRBJ2-7	TGTGCCAGCAGTTTCGCAGGGCGGGACGAGCAGTACTTC	CASSFAGRDEQYF
TRBV2	-	-	TRBJ1-2	TGTGCCAGCAGTGAAGGAGGACAGAGAAACTATGGCTACACCTTC	CASSEGGQRNYGYTF
TRBV28	-	-	TRBJ1-1	TGTGCCAGCATACTTAGGACAGAAGCTTTCTTT	CASILRTEAFF
TRBV2	-	-	TRBJ1-1	TGTGCCAGCAGGACTACAATGGGAGCTTTCTTT	CASRTTMGAFF
TRBV7-2	-	-	TRBJ1-2	TGTGCCAGCAGCTTAGAAACAGCACTCTATGGCTACACCTTC	CASSLETALYGYTF
TRBV9	-	-	TRBJ2-2	TGTGCCAGCAGCGTTACCGGGGAGCTGTTTTTT	CASSVTGELFF